A selection of T cell receptor beta chains follows, all from one sample in a study of blood T cell repertoires in COVID-19. TCRdb keeps only in-frame clones here, not all; method: immunoSEQ multiplex PCR. The sample contains roughly 68,000 clones, more than 75% of which appear only once. Source material: PBMCs or T cells enriched from blood (not recorded which). The origin of the receptors is a woman aged 40 to 50 who had recovered from COVID-19. CDR3s leave out the opening cysteine and the closing phenylalanine or tryptophan.

j_call,v_call,cdr3_aa
TRBJ2-6,TRBV15,ATSSLQGSRANVLT
TRBJ1-3,TRBV5-1,ASSLDSTKGNTIY
TRBJ1-1,TRBV19,ASRTAQGRDTEAF
TRBJ1-2,TRBV9,ASSIGEGFGPYT
TRBJ1-5,TRBV2,ASSAGGVSNQPQH
TRBJ2-5,TRBV6-5,ATKDRAGETQY
TRBJ1-1,TRBV11-3,ASSYTRGNTEAF
TRBJ1-1,TRBV19,ASSAKQGDTEAF
TRBJ1-2,TRBV19,ASSKDSTYGYT
TRBJ1-5,TRBV19,ASRETGFRQPQH
TRBJ1-6,TRBV4-1,ASSPGQGTNSPLH
TRBJ1-5,TRBV7-6,ASRQPPLLSARPQH
TRBJ1-6,TRBV4-1,ASSQGDRDLSPLH
TRBJ2-1,TRBV19,ASSIGLAQGNEQF
TRBJ2-7,TRBV5-1,ASSLGGRSYEQY
TRBJ2-3,TRBV25-1,ASSVRTGNVTDTQY
TRBJ1-2,TRBV6-5,ASSSVDYGYT
TRBJ1-5,TRBV12-3/TRBV12-4,ASSLTGNQPQH
TRBJ1-3,TRBV7-9,ASSLGPVGGNTIY
TRBJ1-1,TRBV5-6,ASSLIGQVSYTEAF
TRBJ1-1,TRBV7-8,ASSLGRADTEAF
TRBJ2-1,TRBV12-3/TRBV12-4,ASTDGADEQF
TRBJ2-2,TRBV5-1,ASSGRGANTGELF
TRBJ1-2,TRBV19,ASSKGQGPYGYT
TRBJ2-6,TRBV25-1,ASSRRAGANVLT
TRBJ1-4,TRBV18,ASSPYGDMRKKLF
TRBJ2-2,TRBV7-6,ASSRLILGELF
TRBJ2-1,TRBV7-9,ASSLLGLAGGYNEQF